Listed here are 16 T cell receptor beta chains from one sample, sequenced in a study of T cells after yellow fever vaccination. A single record per CDR3 protein comes from TCRdb applying MiXCR to the 5' RACE reads. The sample contains some 290,000 distinct CDR3 sequences, approximately 12% of which appear only once. This specimen consisted of CD4+ T cells sorted from PBMCs, obtained 45 days after the yellow fever booster vaccination. These receptor sequences come from a man aged 18-30 years who received the YFV17D yellow fever vaccine.

This clonotype occurred many times. This chain connects TRBV15 to TRBJ2-7, with 7 bases lining up with TRBD1. CDR3 length: 14 residues. Germline-derived CDR1 and CDR2 are LNHNV and YYDKDF (reference sequence). V trimming: 3 bases; J trimming: 2 bases; junction bases outside the gene matches: 4. This CDR3 reads CATSRIGTAYEQYF. CDR3 DNA sequence: TGTGCCACCAGCAGGATCGGGACAGCCTACGAGCAGTACTTC.

This clonotype was recorded a few times. The V call is TRBV6-6, the J call TRBJ2-2, with D unresolved. The ends were cut back, 6 bases at V and 6 bases at J, with 8 bases in the middle. Germline V gene lookup returns CDR1 MNHNY and CDR2 SVGAGI (reference sequence). CDR3 length: 12 amino acids. This CDR3 reads CASRVLAGELFF. As DNA, the CDR3 is TGTGCCAGCAGGGTTTTAGCCGGGGAGCTGTTTTTT.

This clonotype has more than one count but fewer than ten. The chain employs TRBV5-1 and TRBJ2-3, with a possible D match to TRBD2 (6 bases). This CDR3 spans 15 amino acids. The V gene lost 5 bases and the J gene lost 1 base, with 14 bases spanning the gap. Germline assignment: CDR1 SGHRS and CDR2 YFSETQ. Here the CDR3 reads CASSPQTRRTDTQYF. CDR3 nucleotides: TGCGCCAGCAGTCCTCAGACTAGACGCACAGATACGCAGTATTTT. The entire variable domain, with the rest obtained from reference TRBV5-1 and TRBJ2-3, is as follows: KAGVTQTPRYLIKTRGQQVTLSCSPISGHRSVSWYQQTPGQGLQFLFEYFSETQRNKGNFPGRFSGRQFSNSRSEMNVSTLELGDSALYLCASSPQTRRTDTQYFGPGTRLTVL.

The gene calls are TRBV6-2 or TRBV6-3 and TRBJ2-2, with D possibly TRBD1 on 5 matching bases. The CDR3 is 16 amino acids. Between the trimmed V and J ends, which lost 4 bases and 4 bases, there was a span of 16 bases. Germline-derived CDR1 and CDR2 are MNHEY and SVGEGT. The CDR3 is CASSWGSPVGTGELFF. Written as DNA, the CDR3 is TGTGCCAGCAGTTGGGGCAGCCCAGTAGGCACCGGGGAGCTGTTTTTT.

In its sample, this clonotype was seen a few times. The rearrangement links TRBV7-9 to TRBJ2-5, with 10 bases matching TRBD2. The CDR3 has 15 residues. The V gene's germline CDR1 is SEHNR and CDR2 FQNEAQ (reference sequence). J lost 5 bases, V lost 4 bases, and 7 bases had no gene match. The CDR3 DNA is TGTGCCAGCAGCTATGCTAGCGGGGGAGTTGAGACCCAGTACTTC. It encodes CASSYASGGVETQYF.

The chain is built from TRBV6-6 and TRBJ2-2; 7 positions match TRBD2. V was pared by 6 bases and J by 10 bases, with 5 bases of the junction left unmatched. This CDR3 is 12 amino acids long. The germline gives CDR1 MNHNY, CDR2 SVGAGI (reference sequence). CDR3 loop: CASSPAGEELFF. In DNA, the CDR3 is TGTGCCAGCAGCCCCGCGGGGGAGGAGCTGTTTTTT.

The count of this clonotype is one. The chain recombines TRBV5-1 with TRBJ2-1, with D perhaps being TRBD1 or TRBD2 (5 bases each). V lost 0 bases and J 4 bases, leaving 11 bases between the germline ends. Per germline, CDR1 SGHRS and CDR2 YFSETQ. The CDR3 has 15 amino acids. CDR3 sequence reads: CASSLDRGLYNEQFF. As DNA, the CDR3 is TGCGCCAGCAGCTTGGATCGGGGCCTTTACAATGAGCAGTTCTTC.

In this sample, this clonotype turned up a few times. The chain is built from TRBV7-9 and TRBJ1-1; D may be TRBD1 (6 bases). The CDR3 is 14 residues long. Germline CDR1 SEHNR, CDR2 FQNEAQ (reference sequence). V was cut by 2 bases and J by 7 bases, with 14 bases left in between. The CDR3 here is CASSLRGGGYEAFF. The CDR3 DNA reads as TGTGCCAGCAGCTTAAGAGGGGGGGGATATGAAGCTTTCTTT.

CDR3 bases: TGTGCCAGCAGTTTTAAGGAGGGGCCCCTCCACTTT. It is translated as CASSFKEGPLHF. The V call is TRBV12-3 or TRBV12-4, the J call TRBJ1-6, with a possible D match to TRBD1 (5 bases). CDR3 size: 12 residues. V was clipped by 3 bases and J by 13 bases, with 10 bases between them.

V usage is TRBV12-3 or TRBV12-4 and J usage is TRBJ2-7; D uncertain. V dropped 5 bases and J dropped 3 bases, with 14 bases sitting between them. This CDR3 is built from 14 residues. The CDR3 region is CASSVQVSHYEQYF. CDR3 nucleotides: TGTGCCAGCAGTGTTCAGGTCTCCCACTACGAGCAGTACTTC.

This chain joins TRBV3-1 and TRBJ1-3; D remains unclear. The V gene's germline CDR1 is LGHDT and CDR2 YNNKEL (reference sequence). Trimming left V 2 bases short and J 4 bases short, with 9 bases between. CDR3 length equals 14 residues. The CDR3: CASSQSATGNTIYF. The CDR3, as DNA: TGTGCCAGCAGCCAATCGGCGACCGGAAACACCATATATTTT.

The CDR3 nucleotides are TGTGCCAGCAGTTACTCTCGGGGGAGTGAGCAGTACTTC. It translates to CASSYSRGSEQYF. This chain uses TRBV6-5 with TRBJ2-7; D may be TRBD2 (6 bases). The germline gives CDR1 MNHEY, CDR2 SVGAGI. This CDR3 contains 13 residues. V was clipped by 0 bases and J by 7 bases, with 10 bases between them.

This clonotype was seen more than once but under ten times. CDR3 sequence reads: CASSPFLDTEAFF. Written as DNA, the CDR3 is TGTGCCAGCAGTCCCTTCTTGGACACTGAAGCTTTCTTT. The J gene is TRBJ1-1, the V gene TRBV2, with no clear D. Germline V gives CDR1 SNHLY, CDR2 FYNNEI. The CDR3 is 13 residues long. Trimming stripped 5 bases from V and 3 bases from J, with 10 bases between.

Many counts were recorded for this clonotype. The rearrangement uses TRBV5-5 and TRBJ1-6; TRBD1 is a possible D gene (5 bases). The CDR3 consists of 17 residues. V was shortened by 4 bases and J by 10 bases, with 24 bases between the two germline ends. Germline assignment: CDR1 SGHKS and CDR2 YYEKEE (reference sequence). The CDR3: CASSGGTRGANWSPLHF. The CDR3 DNA reads as TGTGCCAGCAGCGGGGGGACTCGCGGGGCGAATTGGTCACCCCTCCACTTT.

This clonotype was detected only a few times. The chain uses TRBV11-2 and TRBJ2-4; 8 bases agree with TRBD1. Germline trimming cut 7 bases from V and 7 bases from J; bases unmatched to any gene: 6. Per germline, CDR1 SGHAT and CDR2 FQNNGV. The CDR3 has 13 amino acids. CDR3 in amino acids: CASTGTGENIQYF. CDR3 in DNA: TGTGCCAGCACCGGGACAGGCGAGAACATTCAGTACTTC.

This rearrangement joins TRBV30 to TRBJ2-7; the D gene is possibly TRBD2 (6 bases). CDR1 and CDR2 from the germline V gene are GTSNPN and SVGIG (reference sequence). CDR3 length equals 13 residues. V lost 4 bases and J 0 bases, leaving 10 bases between the germline ends. The CDR3 DNA sequence: TGTGCCTGGAACCGGGGGACCTCCTACGAGCAGTACTTC. Its protein product is CAWNRGTSYEQYF.